This is a list of T cell receptor beta chains from one sample in a study of blood T cell repertoires in COVID-19. Method: immunoSEQ multiplex PCR; TCRdb's copy keeps in-frame clones and lacks some. The repertoire holds more than 120,000 clones, with 70% to 90% as singletons. Sequencing input: peripheral blood. The receptors shown here come from a human donor in a cohort sampled during active COVID-19. Each CDR3 is given with its conserved first and last residue. A D gene is named only where the DNA matches it firmly. A row's size may be missing; if present it is once, few, many or a size class.

V gene	clone size	J gene	D gene	CDR3 DNA	CDR3 protein
TRBV12-5	.	TRBJ2-2	.	TGTGCTAGTGTCTTACAGCCAACCGGGGAGCTGTTTTTT	CASVLQPTGELFF
TRBV5-4	.	TRBJ2-6	.	TGTGCCAGCAGCTCGGCGGCTGTCTCTGGGGCCAACGTCCTGACTTTC	CASSSAAVSGANVLTF
TRBV19	.	TRBJ2-7	TRBD1	TGTGCCAGTAGTATAGGACAGGGGTCCTACGAGCAGTACTTC	CASSIGQGSYEQYF
TRBV4-1	.	TRBJ1-5	.	TGCGCCAGCAGTCAGTTATTTTATAGCAATCAGCCCCAGCATTTT	CASSQLFYSNQPQHF
TRBV6-2/TRBV6-3	.	TRBJ2-5	.	TGTGCCAGCAGTCACGGAGAGACCCAGTACTTC	CASSHGETQYF
TRBV18	.	TRBJ1-6	.	TGTGCCAGCTCAAGACAGGATCCGGTTGTAAGTTCACCCCTCCACTTT	CASSRQDPVVSSPLHF
TRBV2	.	TRBJ2-5	TRBD2	TGTGCCAGCAGTGTATTAGCGGGGGGTGTGGAGACCCAGTACTTC	CASSVLAGGVETQYF
TRBV10-3	.	TRBJ2-1	TRBD2	TGTGCCATCAGTGAGTCGGGGGGGTCCTACAATGAGCAGTTCTTC	CAISESGGSYNEQFF
TRBV11-3	.	TRBJ2-7	.	TGTGCCAGCAGCTTGGGGGAGGCCGAGCAGTACTTC	CASSLGEAEQYF
TRBV6-6	.	TRBJ2-3	.	TGTGCCAGCAGTTACTCGGACATCGATACGCAGTATTTT	CASSYSDIDTQYF
TRBV19	.	TRBJ2-5	.	TGTGCCAGTAGTAAAATCGGGACACAGAGGCAACAAGAGACCCAGTACTTC	CASSKIGTQRQQETQYF
TRBV12-3/TRBV12-4	.	TRBJ2-7	.	TGTGCCAGCAGTACCAGTCAGGGTTACGAGCAGTACTTC	CASSTSQGYEQYF
TRBV29-1	.	TRBJ1-1	.	TGCAGCGTTGAAATGGAAAACGGCAGGCTCACTGAAGCTTTCTTT	CSVEMENGRLTEAFF
TRBV3-1/TRBV3-2	few	TRBJ1-6	.	TGTGCCAGCAGTACTACTACAGGGACCAATTCACCCCTCCACTTT	CASSTTTGTNSPLHF
TRBV9	.	TRBJ1-4	TRBD1	TGTGCCAGCAGCCCCAGGGGGCACGGTGAAAAACTGTTTTTT	CASSPRGHGEKLFF
TRBV7-2	.	TRBJ2-3	TRBD1	TGTGCCAGCAGCTTGGCGAGACAGGGGGCTCGCGCAGATACGCAGTATTTT	CASSLARQGARADTQYF
TRBV18	.	TRBJ1-5	.	TGTGCCAGCTCACTTAGATATAGCAATCAGCCCCAGCATTTT	CASSLRYSNQPQHF
TRBV2	.	TRBJ2-5	TRBD2	TGTGCCAGCAGTGAAGAGGGAACTAGCGCGGAGACCCAGTACTTC	CASSEEGTSAETQYF
TRBV2	once	TRBJ2-7	.	TGTGCCAGCAGGGGGCCGGACTACGAGCAGTACTTC	CASRGPDYEQYF
TRBV23-1	.	TRBJ2-2	.	TGCGCCAGCAGTCGGATCCTGTTGGGGCCCGGGGAGCTGTTTTTT	CASSRILLGPGELFF
TRBV5-4	.	TRBJ2-7	TRBD1	TGTGCCAGCCTCAGACAGGGGGAGCCCTACGAGCAGTACTTC	CASLRQGEPYEQYF
TRBV5-4	.	TRBJ2-5	TRBD2	TGTGCCAGCAGCCCGGGGTCTAGCGGCCCCAAGGCCCAGTACTTC	CASSPGSSGPKAQYF
TRBV9	.	TRBJ2-3	.	TGTGCCAGCAGCGGTGGTAGTTTCACAGATACGCAGTATTTT	CASSGGSFTDTQYF
TRBV4-2	.	TRBJ2-3	TRBD2	TGTGCCAGCAGCCAAGTCATCCAGCGGGGGGTAACAGATACGCAGTATTTT	CASSQVIQRGVTDTQYF
TRBV7-9	.	TRBJ2-3	.	TGTGCCAGCACCCCACTAACAGATACGCAGTATTTT	CASTPLTDTQYF
TRBV5-1	once	TRBJ1-1	TRBD1	TGCGCCAGCAGCTTGGCCCGGGACAGGGCGACCACTGAAGCTTTCTTT	CASSLARDRATTEAFF
TRBV3-1/TRBV3-2	few	TRBJ2-2	.	TGTGCCAGCAGCCCACACGCCCAGGGGGAGCTGTTTTTT	CASSPHAQGELFF
TRBV6-2/TRBV6-3	.	TRBJ2-4	.	TGTGCCAGCAGTTATACCGACAGTCTCAACATTCAGTACTTC	CASSYTDSLNIQYF
TRBV6-1	few	TRBJ2-7	.	TGTGCCAGCAGTGAATGGGCCTGGTCCAGCTCCTACGAGCAGTACTTC	CASSEWAWSSSYEQYF
TRBV27	.	TRBJ2-3	TRBD1	TGTGCCAGCAAACCGCTCCCCCCGGGACAGGGGCCAGATACGCAGTATTTT	CASKPLPPGQGPDTQYF
TRBV4-3	.	TRBJ1-2	.	TGCGCCAGCAGCCTTACGGCAGGGGCGGCCTTCCACTATGGCTACACCTTC	CASSLTAGAAFHYGYTF
TRBV2	.	TRBJ1-5	.	TGTGCCAGCACGGACAGTAGCAATCAGCCCCAGCATTTT	CASTDSSNQPQHF
TRBV15	.	TRBJ2-3	.	TGTGCCACCAGCCCCGGGACTCGACGCACAGATACGCAGTATTTT	CATSPGTRRTDTQYF
TRBV11-2	.	TRBJ2-5	.	TGTGCCAGCAGCACGAAACTACATATCCAAGAGACCCAGTACTTC	CASSTKLHIQETQYF
TRBV4-1	.	TRBJ1-1	TRBD1	TGCGCCAGCAGCGTACGACAGGGGGGCACTGAAGCTTTCTTT	CASSVRQGGTEAFF
TRBV29-1	.	TRBJ2-5	TRBD2	TGCAGCGTTGAAGAGCGGGTAGCGGGGGGCCGGGGTGAGACCCAGTACTTC	CSVEERVAGGRGETQYF
TRBV7-2	.	TRBJ1-5	TRBD1	TGTGCCAGCAGCTTATTGCGGACAGGGCGCAATCAGCCCCAGCATTTT	CASSLLRTGRNQPQHF
TRBV10-2	.	TRBJ1-4	.	TGCGCCATTCGTCCGGGGGGACCACTCGAAAAACTGTTTTTT	CAIRPGGPLEKLFF
TRBV6-5	.	TRBJ1-2	.	TGTGCCAGCAGATCCAGGGCTCTCAACTATGGCTACACCTTC	CASRSRALNYGYTF
TRBV5-1	.	TRBJ2-3	TRBD2	TGCGCCAGCAGCTTGGGGGCCCAGCGGGACACAGATACGCAGTATTTT	CASSLGAQRDTDTQYF
TRBV5-1	once	TRBJ2-2	TRBD2	TGCGCCAGCAGCTTTTCTAGCGGGGGTAACACCGGGGAGCTGTTTTTT	CASSFSSGGNTGELFF
TRBV21-1	.	TRBJ2-7	.	TGTGCCAGCAGCAAATTAGGGGGACAGATCTACGAGCAGTACTTC	CASSKLGGQIYEQYF
TRBV19	.	TRBJ2-7	TRBD2	TGTGCCAGTAGTAGACTAGCGGGGGACTCCTACGAGCAGTACTTC	CASSRLAGDSYEQYF
TRBV3-1/TRBV3-2	.	TRBJ2-5	.	TGTGCCAGCAGCCAAGGTGAGGGGAGGGAGACCCAGTACTTC	CASSQGEGRETQYF
TRBV2	.	TRBJ1-6	.	TGTGCCAGCAGTGAAGGACGGGATTCACCCCTCCACTTT	CASSEGRDSPLHF
TRBV21-1	.	TRBJ2-3	.	TGTGCCAGCAGCAAAGACGGTGGCACAGATACGCAGTATTTT	CASSKDGGTDTQYF
TRBV29-1	.	TRBJ2-6	.	TGCAGCGTTGAGGACTACTCTGGGGCCAACGTCCTGACTTTC	CSVEDYSGANVLTF
TRBV19	.	TRBJ1-2	TRBD1	TGTGCCAGTAGTAAGGACAGGGGGGTCTATGGCTACACCTTC	CASSKDRGVYGYTF